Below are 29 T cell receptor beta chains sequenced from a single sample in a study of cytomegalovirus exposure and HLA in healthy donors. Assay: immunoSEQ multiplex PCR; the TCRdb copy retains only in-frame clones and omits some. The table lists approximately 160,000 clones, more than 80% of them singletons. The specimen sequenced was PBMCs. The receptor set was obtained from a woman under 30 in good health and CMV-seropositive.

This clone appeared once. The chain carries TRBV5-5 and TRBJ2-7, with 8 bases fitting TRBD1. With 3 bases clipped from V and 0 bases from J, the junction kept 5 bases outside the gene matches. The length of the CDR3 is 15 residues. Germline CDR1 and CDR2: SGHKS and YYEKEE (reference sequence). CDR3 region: CASSSGQGFSYEQYF. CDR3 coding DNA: TGTGCCAGCAGCTCCGGACAGGGCTTCTCCTACGAGCAGTACTTC.

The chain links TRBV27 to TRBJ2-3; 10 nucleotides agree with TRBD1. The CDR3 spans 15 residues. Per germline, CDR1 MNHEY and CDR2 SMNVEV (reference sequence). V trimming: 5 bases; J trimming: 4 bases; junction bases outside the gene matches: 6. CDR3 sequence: CASSPGQGFSDTQYF. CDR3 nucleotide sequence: TGTGCCAGCAGTCCGGGACAGGGGTTCTCAGATACGCAGTATTTT.

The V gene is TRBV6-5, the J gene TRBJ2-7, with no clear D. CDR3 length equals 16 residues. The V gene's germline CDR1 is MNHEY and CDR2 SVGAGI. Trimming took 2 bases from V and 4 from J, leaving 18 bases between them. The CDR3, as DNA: TGTGCCAGCAGTTACGATTTTGCAGGTGGAAAATACGAGCAGTACTTC. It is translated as CASSYDFAGGKYEQYF.

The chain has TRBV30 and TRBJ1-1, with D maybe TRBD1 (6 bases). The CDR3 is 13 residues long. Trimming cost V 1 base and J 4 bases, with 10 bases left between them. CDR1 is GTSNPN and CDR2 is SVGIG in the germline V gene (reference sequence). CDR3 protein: CAWSGTRGTEAFF. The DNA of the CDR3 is TGTGCCTGGAGTGGGACCAGGGGCACTGAAGCTTTCTTT.

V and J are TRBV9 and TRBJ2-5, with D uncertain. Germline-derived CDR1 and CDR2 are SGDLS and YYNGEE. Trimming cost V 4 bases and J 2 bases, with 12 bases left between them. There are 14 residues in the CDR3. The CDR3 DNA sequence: TGTGCCAGCAGCCCCGTTGGAGCACAAGAGACCCAGTACTTC. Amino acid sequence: CASSPVGAQETQYF. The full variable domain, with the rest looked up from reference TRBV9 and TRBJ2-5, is DSGVTQTPKHLITATGQRVTLRCSPRSGDLSVYWYQQSLDQGLQFLIQYYNGEERAKGNILERFSAQQFPDLHSELNLSSLELGDSALYFCASSPVGAQETQYFGPGTRLLVL.

The CDR3 nucleotides are TGTGCCAGCTCTCAAAACGGCGAGCAGTACTTC. This codes for CASSQNGEQYF. The chain has TRBV18 and TRBJ2-7; unclear D gene. V lost 6 bases to trimming and J lost 6 bases, with 9 bases between them. CDR3 size: 11 residues. CDR1 is KGHSH, CDR2 LQKENI, per germline.

In DNA form, the CDR3 reads TGTGCCAGCAGCCAAGAGGGGAGACTAGCGGACTCCTACGAGCAGTACTTC. Protein: CASSQEGRLADSYEQYF. V and J are TRBV14 and TRBJ2-7; TRBD2 aligns across 9 bases. This CDR3 is built from 17 residues. The J segment lost 0 bases and the V segment lost 0 bases, leaving 6 bases of the junction unmatched. Germline V lookup: CDR1 SGHDN, CDR2 FVKESK.

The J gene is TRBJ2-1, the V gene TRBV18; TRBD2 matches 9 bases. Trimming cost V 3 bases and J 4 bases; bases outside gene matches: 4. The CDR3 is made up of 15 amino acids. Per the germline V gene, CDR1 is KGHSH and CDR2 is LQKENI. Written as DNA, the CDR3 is TGTGCCAGCTCACCGGCGGGGGGGCTATACAATGAGCAGTTCTTC. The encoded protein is CASSPAGGLYNEQFF.

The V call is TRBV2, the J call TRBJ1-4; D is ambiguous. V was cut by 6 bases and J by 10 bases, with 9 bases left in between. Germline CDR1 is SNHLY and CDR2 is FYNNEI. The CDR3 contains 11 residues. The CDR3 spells CASREVGKLFF. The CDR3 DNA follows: TGTGCCAGCAGGGAGGTGGGAAAACTGTTTTTT.

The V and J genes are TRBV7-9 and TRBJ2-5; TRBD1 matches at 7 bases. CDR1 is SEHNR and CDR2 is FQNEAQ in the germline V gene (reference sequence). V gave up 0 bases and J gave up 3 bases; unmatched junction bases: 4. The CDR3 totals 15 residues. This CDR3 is CASSLAGGAKETQYF. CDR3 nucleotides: TGTGCCAGCAGCTTAGCAGGGGGCGCAAAAGAGACCCAGTACTTC.

CDR3 in DNA: TGTGCCAGCAGCCCCAGAGGGACCTACAATGAGCAGTTCTTC. Encoded protein: CASSPRGTYNEQFF. This sequence joins TRBV7-8 and TRBJ2-1, with D possibly TRBD2 on 5 matching bases. Germline CDR1 SGHVS, CDR2 FQNEAQ. V lost 5 bases, J lost 2 bases, and 10 bases lay in between. This CDR3 is 14 amino acids long.

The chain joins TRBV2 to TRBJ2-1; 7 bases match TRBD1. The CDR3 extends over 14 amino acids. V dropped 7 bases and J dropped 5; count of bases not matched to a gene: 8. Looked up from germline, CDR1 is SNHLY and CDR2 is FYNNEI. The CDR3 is CASTGQVEHNEQFF. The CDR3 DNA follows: TGTGCCAGCACCGGACAGGTAGAGCACAATGAGCAGTTCTTC.

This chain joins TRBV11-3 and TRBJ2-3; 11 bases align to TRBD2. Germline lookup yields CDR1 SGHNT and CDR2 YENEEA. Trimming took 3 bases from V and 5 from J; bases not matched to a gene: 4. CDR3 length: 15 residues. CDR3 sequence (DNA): TGTGCCAGCAGCTTGACTAGCGGGACAGAAGATACGCAGTATTTT. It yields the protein CASSLTSGTEDTQYF.

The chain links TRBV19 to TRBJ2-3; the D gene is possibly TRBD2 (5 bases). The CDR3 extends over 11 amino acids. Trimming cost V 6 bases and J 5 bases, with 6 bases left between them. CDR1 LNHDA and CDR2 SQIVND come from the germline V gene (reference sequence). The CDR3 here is CASSAGDTQYF. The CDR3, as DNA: TGTGCCAGTAGCGCGGGAGATACGCAGTATTTT.

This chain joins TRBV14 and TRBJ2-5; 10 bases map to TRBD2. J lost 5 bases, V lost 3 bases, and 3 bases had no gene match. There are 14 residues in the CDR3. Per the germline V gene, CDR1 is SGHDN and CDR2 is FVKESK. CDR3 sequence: CASSHLAGDETQYF. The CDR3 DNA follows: TGTGCCAGCAGCCACCTAGCGGGAGATGAGACCCAGTACTTC.

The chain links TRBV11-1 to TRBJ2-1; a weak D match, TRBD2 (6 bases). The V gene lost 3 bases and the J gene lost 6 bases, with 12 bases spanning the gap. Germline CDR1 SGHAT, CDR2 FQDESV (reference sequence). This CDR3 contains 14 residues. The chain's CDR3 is CASSLKASVNEQFF. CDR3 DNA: TGTGCCAGCAGCTTGAAAGCTAGCGTCAATGAGCAGTTCTTC.

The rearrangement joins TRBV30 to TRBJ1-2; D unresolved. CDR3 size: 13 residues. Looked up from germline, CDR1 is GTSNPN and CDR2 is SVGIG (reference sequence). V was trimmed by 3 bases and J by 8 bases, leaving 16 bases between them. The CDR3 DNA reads TGTGCCTGGAGCGCGAGCGGGCTGGGGGGCTACACCTTC. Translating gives CAWSASGLGGYTF.

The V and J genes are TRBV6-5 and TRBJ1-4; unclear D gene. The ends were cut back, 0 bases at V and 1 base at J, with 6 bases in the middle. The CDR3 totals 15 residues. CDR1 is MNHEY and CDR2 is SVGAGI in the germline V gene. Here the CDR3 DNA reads TGTGCCAGCAGTTACTCCGGGGTAACTAATGAAAAACTGTTTTTT. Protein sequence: CASSYSGVTNEKLFF.

CDR3 sequence reads: CASSIGQGSWQPQHF. DNA for the CDR3: TGTGCCAGCAGCATCGGACAGGGATCATGGCAGCCCCAGCATTTT. J is TRBJ1-5 and V is TRBV5-8; 8 nucleotides agree with TRBD1. The CDR3 has 15 amino acids. J was trimmed by 7 bases and V by 4 bases; bases with no gene match: 10. Germline V gene data show CDR1 as SGHTS and CDR2 as YDEGEE.

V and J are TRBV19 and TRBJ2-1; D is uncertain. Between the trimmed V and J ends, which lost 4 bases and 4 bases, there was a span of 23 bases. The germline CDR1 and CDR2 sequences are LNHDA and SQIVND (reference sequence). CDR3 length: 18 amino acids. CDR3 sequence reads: CASSKAQFTTTLYNEQFF. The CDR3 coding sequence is TGTGCCAGTAGTAAAGCACAATTTACTACTACCCTTTACAATGAGCAGTTCTTC.

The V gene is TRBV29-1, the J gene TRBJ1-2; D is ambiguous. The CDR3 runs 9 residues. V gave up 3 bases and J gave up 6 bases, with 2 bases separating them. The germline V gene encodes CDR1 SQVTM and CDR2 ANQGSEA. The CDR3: CSVDDGYTF. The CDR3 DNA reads TGCAGCGTTGACGATGGCTACACCTTC.

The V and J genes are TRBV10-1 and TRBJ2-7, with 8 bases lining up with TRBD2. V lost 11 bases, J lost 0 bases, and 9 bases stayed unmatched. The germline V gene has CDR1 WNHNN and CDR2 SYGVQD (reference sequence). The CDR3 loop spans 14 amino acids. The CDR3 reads CASSGGGSSYEQYF. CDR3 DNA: TGCGCCTCCAGCGGGGGTGGGAGCTCCTACGAGCAGTACTTC.

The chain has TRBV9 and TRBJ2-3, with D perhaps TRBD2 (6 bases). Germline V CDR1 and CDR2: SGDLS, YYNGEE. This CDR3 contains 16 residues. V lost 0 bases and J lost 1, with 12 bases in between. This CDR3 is CASSVDPAGRTDTQYF. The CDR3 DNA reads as TGTGCCAGCAGCGTAGATCCAGCGGGCCGCACAGATACGCAGTATTTT.

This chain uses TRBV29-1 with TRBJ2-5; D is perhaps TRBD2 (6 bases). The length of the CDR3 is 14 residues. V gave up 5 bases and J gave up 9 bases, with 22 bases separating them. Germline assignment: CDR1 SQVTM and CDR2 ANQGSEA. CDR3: CSVQGRARRGAQYF. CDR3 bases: TGCAGCGTTCAAGGACGAGCGAGGCGCGGGGCCCAGTACTTC.

As DNA, the CDR3 is TGTGCCAGCAGCTTAGAGGGACTGGCATCTGGGGAGCAGTACTTC. Residues: CASSLEGLASGEQYF. This sequence joins TRBV7-9 and TRBJ2-7; D may be TRBD2 (6 bases). V lost 1 base and J lost 7, with 17 bases in between. This CDR3 contains 15 residues. CDR1 is SEHNR and CDR2 is FQNEAQ in the germline V gene (reference sequence).

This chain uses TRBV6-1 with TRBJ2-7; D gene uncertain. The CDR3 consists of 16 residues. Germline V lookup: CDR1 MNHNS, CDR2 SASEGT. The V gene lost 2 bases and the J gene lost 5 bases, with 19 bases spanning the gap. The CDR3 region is CASSELSPTYLDEQYF. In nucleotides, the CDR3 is TGTGCCAGCAGTGAACTCTCACCCACTTATCTCGACGAGCAGTACTTC.

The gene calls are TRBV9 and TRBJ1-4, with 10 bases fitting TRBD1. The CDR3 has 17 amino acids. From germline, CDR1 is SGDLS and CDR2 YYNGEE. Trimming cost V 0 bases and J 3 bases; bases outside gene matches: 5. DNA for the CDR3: TGTGCCAGCAGCGTAGACGACAGGGGGCTTGCTAATGAAAAACTGTTTTTT. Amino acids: CASSVDDRGLANEKLFF.

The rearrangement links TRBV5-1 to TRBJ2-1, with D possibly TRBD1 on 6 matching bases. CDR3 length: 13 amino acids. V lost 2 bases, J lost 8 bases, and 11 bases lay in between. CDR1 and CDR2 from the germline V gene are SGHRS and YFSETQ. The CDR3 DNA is TGCGCCAGCAGCTTACAGGGAGTAGATGAGCAGTTCTTC. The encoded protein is CASSLQGVDEQFF.

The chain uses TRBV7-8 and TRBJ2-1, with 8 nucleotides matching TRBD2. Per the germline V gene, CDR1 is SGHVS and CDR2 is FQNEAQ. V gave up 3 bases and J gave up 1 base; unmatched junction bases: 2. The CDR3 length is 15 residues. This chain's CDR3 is CASSLSGRSYNEQFF. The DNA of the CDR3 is TGTGCCAGCAGCTTGAGCGGGAGATCCTACAATGAGCAGTTCTTC.